This entry is about one T cell receptor (beta chain). Its antigen is not identified. This sample was taken from a study of OX40 agonist ivuxolimab in advanced cancers. Study information: At doses from 0.01 to 10 mg/kg, patients were given intravenous ivuxolimab every 2 weeks. Dose-escalation patients' cancers were hepatocellular carcinoma, melanoma, renal cell or head and neck cancer. Whole-study results and caveats: Low levels of normalized T-cell clonal expansion also appeared in some nonresponders. Among the least clonally expanded were partial responders at 0.1-3.0 mg/kg.

Sequencing used immunoSEQ multiplex PCR; TCRdb keeps in-frame clones, though not all of them. This table has roughly 32,000 clones, about 93% appearing once. Trimming removed 2 bases at V and 2 bases at J, with 16 bases between. The CDR3 totals 16 residues. The germline gives CDR1 SGHAT, CDR2 FQDESV (reference sequence). The chain is built from TRBV11-1 and TRBJ2-7; no clear D gene. The material sequenced was CD4+ or CD8+ T cells sorted from blood, taken in a trial of the OX40 agonist ivuxolimab. This receptor was obtained from an adult with an advanced solid tumor such as melanoma, head and neck, liver or kidney cancer. CDR3 loop: CASSLIVAGWPYEQYF. In DNA form, the CDR3 reads TGTGCCAGCAGCTTAATCGTTGCAGGCTGGCCCTACGAGCAGTACTTC.